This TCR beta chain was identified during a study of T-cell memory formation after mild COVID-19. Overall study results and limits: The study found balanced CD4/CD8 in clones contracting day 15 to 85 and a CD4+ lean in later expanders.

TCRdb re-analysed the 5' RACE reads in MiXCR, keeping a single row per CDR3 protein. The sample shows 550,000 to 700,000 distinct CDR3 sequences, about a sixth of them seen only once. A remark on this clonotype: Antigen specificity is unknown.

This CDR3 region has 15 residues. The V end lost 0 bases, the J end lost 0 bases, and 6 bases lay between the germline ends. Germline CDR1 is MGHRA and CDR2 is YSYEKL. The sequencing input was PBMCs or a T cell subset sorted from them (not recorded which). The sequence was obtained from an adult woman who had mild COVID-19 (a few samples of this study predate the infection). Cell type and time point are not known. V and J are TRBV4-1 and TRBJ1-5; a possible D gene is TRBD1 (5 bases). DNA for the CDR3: TGCGCCAGCAGCCAAGACAGGGTTAGCAATCAGCCCCAGCATTTT. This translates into CASSQDRVSNQPQHF.